A single sample gave rise to the 6 T cell receptor beta chains below, sequenced in a study of post-analysis software for immune sequencing data. Study results and caveats: Patients used five TRBV segments, including TRBV5-6, TRBV5-1 and TRBV20-1, more often than controls.

Unique molecular identifiers had been added to the TCR beta cDNA libraries. MiXCR, applied by TCRdb to the PCR reads, yields one record per CDR3 protein. The data hold around 500,000 distinct CDR3 sequences, with 30% to 40% observed a single time. Their cognate antigens are unknown. The sequencing sample was made of blood. Every receptor here comes from a girl under 18 with multiple sclerosis.

V usage is TRBV5-5 and J usage is TRBJ2-3; 8 bases are shared with TRBD2. CDR3 size: 18 residues. Unmatched junction bases numbered 15, after V lost 2 bases and J lost 4 bases. CDR1 is SGHKS and CDR2 is YYEKEE in the germline V gene (reference sequence). CDR3 DNA sequence: TGTGCCAGCAGCTTTGGCGTCCAGGTAGCGGGGTATGCAGATACGCAGTATTTT. It specifies CASSFGVQVAGYADTQYF.

In its sample, this clonotype was seen a few times. The chain carries TRBV11-1 and TRBJ2-6; D gene ambiguous. CDR3 length equals 14 residues. The V end lost 3 bases, the J end lost 2 bases, and 5 bases lay between the germline ends. Germline values: CDR1 SGHAT, CDR2 FQDESV (reference sequence). The CDR3 sequence is CASSFEAGANVLTF. In nucleotides, the CDR3 is TGTGCCAGCAGCTTCGAGGCTGGGGCCAACGTCCTGACTTTC.

This clonotype has only a few counts. The genes are TRBV11-1 and TRBJ2-5; D is possibly TRBD2 (5 bases). CDR1 SGHAT and CDR2 FQDESV come from the germline V gene (reference sequence). The CDR3 totals 14 residues. V was cut by 5 bases and J by 5 bases, with 15 bases left in between. The chain's CDR3 is CASSPRIWEETQYF. CDR3 nucleotides: TGTGCCAGCAGCCCCCGAATTTGGGAGGAGACCCAGTACTTC.

This clonotype appeared many times. The rearrangement joins TRBV20-1 to TRBJ2-1; D might be TRBD2 (6 bases). V shed 1 base and J shed 0 bases, with 13 bases lying between them. The germline V gene has CDR1 DFQATT and CDR2 SNEGSKA (reference sequence). This CDR3 comprises 16 residues. CDR3 in amino acids: CSARARGASSYNEQFF. In DNA form, the CDR3 reads TGCAGTGCTAGAGCCCGCGGGGCCAGCTCCTACAATGAGCAGTTCTTC.

This clonotype was seen a handful of times. The V call is TRBV24-1, the J call TRBJ2-1; D unresolved. There are 11 residues in the CDR3. Germline V lookup: CDR1 KGHDR, CDR2 SFDVKD. Trimming took 5 bases from V and 4 from J, leaving 2 bases between them. The CDR3 loop reads CATSGYNEQFF. The CDR3 DNA sequence: TGTGCCACCAGTGGTTACAATGAGCAGTTCTTC.

This clonotype is judged medium-sized. The rearrangement uses TRBV6-5 and TRBJ2-5; the match to TRBD1 covers 8 bases. CDR3 length: 15 amino acids. Germline-derived CDR1 and CDR2 are MNHEY and SVGAGI. The V gene end was trimmed by 6 bases and the J gene end by 2 bases; junction bases not matched to a gene: 8. CDR3 sequence: CASSPRDRRQETQYF. DNA for the CDR3: TGTGCCAGCAGCCCCCGGGACAGGAGACAAGAGACCCAGTACTTC.